This is a list of T cell receptor beta chains from one sample in a study of T cell responses to AZD1222 COVID-19 vaccine. TCRdb's copy holds only in-frame clones and misses some; the assay was immunoSEQ multiplex PCR. This table holds approximately 120,000 clones, 87% found once. The sequenced sample was peripheral blood, obtained on day 0 of AZD1222 vaccination. These receptor sequences come from an adult in good health. The CDR3 runs from the conserved cysteine through the conserved F or W. D genes are given only for firm matches. Clone size is given for some rows only: seen once, a few or many times, or a class if the clone is expanded.

>TRBJ1-1|TRBV6-2/TRBV6-3|NA|NA
TGTGCCAGCAGTCGGGGTAAGGGGATAACTGAAGCTTTCTTT
CASSRGKGITEAFF
>TRBJ2-7|TRBV9|NA|NA
TGTGCCAGCAGCGTAGTTGCGGGATCGTACGAGCAGTACTTC
CASSVVAGSYEQYF
>TRBJ2-7|TRBV12-3/TRBV12-4|NA|NA
TGTGCCAGCAGTTTATTACTCTACGAGCAGTACTTC
CASSLLLYEQYF
>TRBJ2-7|TRBV5-1|NA|NA
TGCGCCAGCAGCTCGACAGGTTACGAGCAGTACTTC
CASSSTGYEQYF
>TRBJ2-3|TRBV5-4|once|NA
TGTGCCAGCAGCTTCGGGGGACCGAGCACAGATACGCAGTATTTT
CASSFGGPSTDTQYF
>TRBJ2-1|TRBV4-3|NA|NA
TGCGCCAGCAGCCAAGGGGCCGGGACCCCATTTCCCCTCTACAATGAGCAGTTCTTC
CASSQGAGTPFPLYNEQFF
>TRBJ1-6|TRBV7-6|NA|NA
TGTGCCAGCAGCTTAGCGCAAAGATCCAATTCACCCCTCCACTTT
CASSLAQRSNSPLHF
>TRBJ2-7|TRBV7-2|NA|TRBD2
TGTGCCAGCAGCAGGGGGCTAGCGGGAGGAAACGAGCAGTACTTC
CASSRGLAGGNEQYF
>TRBJ2-1|TRBV29-1|NA|NA
TGCAGCGTTGCAGGACGGGGGTACAATGAGCAGTTCTTC
CSVAGRGYNEQFF
>TRBJ1-3|TRBV3-1/TRBV3-2|NA|TRBD1
TGTGCCAGCAGCCAGGGGACAGGGGGCGCCAGAGCTGGAAACACCATATATTTT
CASSQGTGGARAGNTIYF
>TRBJ1-1|TRBV11-2|once|TRBD1
TGTGCCAGCAGCCGAGGGGACAGGGCTGAAGCTTTCTTT
CASSRGDRAEAFF
>TRBJ2-3|TRBV24-1|NA|TRBD2
TGTGCCACCAGTGCGGCGGGGGCAGATACGCAGTATTTT
CATSAAGADTQYF
>TRBJ2-3|TRBV5-1|NA|NA
TGCGCCAGCAGCTTGGATGGCGGAGGGGATACTAGCACAGATACGCAGTATTTT
CASSLDGGGDTSTDTQYF
>TRBJ1-2|TRBV2|once|NA
TGTGCCAGCACGGTTGGGGGGTGGCACTATGGCTACACCTTC
CASTVGGWHYGYTF
>TRBJ2-5|TRBV7-2|NA|TRBD2
TGTGCCAGCAGCTTAACGGGGACTAGCGGCTTGTTAGAGACCCAGTACTTC
CASSLTGTSGLLETQYF
>TRBJ2-3|TRBV4-2|NA|NA
TGTGCCAGCAGCCAAGCCCAAGGGAGCACAGATACGCAGTATTTT
CASSQAQGSTDTQYF
>TRBJ1-2|TRBV7-9|once|NA
TGTGCCAGCAGCTTAGCAGGAGGGGCAAAGAATGGCTACACCTTC
CASSLAGGAKNGYTF
>TRBJ2-2|TRBV29-1|once|TRBD2
TGCAGCGTGGAACAAACTAGCGCGCACACCGGGGAGCTGTTTTTT
CSVEQTSAHTGELFF
>TRBJ1-3|TRBV3-1/TRBV3-2|NA|NA
TGTGCCAGCAGCCAAGATACGGGGGGCAACACCATATATTTT
CASSQDTGGNTIYF
>TRBJ2-1|TRBV7-2|NA|NA
TGTGCCAGCAGCTTATCGGGACCCTACAATGAGCAGTTCTTC
CASSLSGPYNEQFF
>TRBJ2-1|TRBV5-6|NA|NA
TGTGCCAGCACGGATACAGGGTTCTACAATGAGCAGTTCTTC
CASTDTGFYNEQFF
>TRBJ2-1|TRBV29-1|NA|NA
TGCAGCGATGTCGCGGGTGGGGCTGGGTACAATGAGCAGTTCTTC
CSDVAGGAGYNEQFF
>TRBJ2-3|TRBV12-3/TRBV12-4|NA|NA
TGTGCCAGCACGGGTTACACAGATACGCAGTATTTT
CASTGYTDTQYF
>TRBJ2-7|TRBV5-4|NA|TRBD2
TGTGCCAGCAGCGGCGGGACTAGCGGACTCGGCTACGAGCAGTACTTC
CASSGGTSGLGYEQYF